The source of this T cell receptor (beta chain) is a study of blood T cells in healthy people across ages. With a J-beta primer mix and a sample-barcoded 5' primer, a second PCR ran about 7 to 12 cycles. TCRdb re-called the 5' RACE reads with MiXCR, one entry per CDR3 protein. Of about 1.5 million distinct CDR3 sequences in the sample, about 45% were seen once. The CDR3 is made up of 16 amino acids. V lost 2 bases, J lost 10 bases, and 12 bases stayed unmatched. Germline V gene sequence: CDR1 SGHVS, CDR2 FQNEAQ. Regarding this clonotype: The antigen is not known.

Findings and caveats of the study: Per million T cells, the diversity of TCR beta decreased roughly linearly as age advanced. Greater diversity and more naive CD4+ cells were seen in long-lived donors than in aged donors. The CMV status of each donor remained undetermined, and this could have confounded shifts in expanded clonotypes.

The specimen was blood. This sequence originates from a woman between 18 and 29 years old in good health. The chain couples TRBV7-8 to TRBJ2-3, with TRBD2 matching 10 bases. The CDR3 reads CASSLRLAGAYDAQYF. The CDR3 DNA follows: TGTGCCAGCAGCTTACGGCTAGCGGGGGCTTATGATGCGCAGTATTTT.